Shown below are 32 T cell receptor beta chains from a single sample sequenced in a study of metastatic and nonmetastatic thyroid tumors. No treatment had been given to any patient before thyroid surgery. TCRdb redid the clone calls on the PCR reads using MiXCR. The sample contains about 6,100 clones, 33% of which appear only once. Sequencing was done on a sample of adjacent normal tissue. Every receptor here comes from a male donor with papillary thyroid cancer or a benign thyroid nodule (not recorded which). Some clones in this sample may be carry-over from other donors' samples.

The chain is built from TRBV6-1 and TRBJ1-1; no firm D call. CDR3 length: 12 amino acids. Trimming took off 8 bases at V and 7 bases at J, with 14 bases between the two ends. In germline, CDR1 is MNHNS, CDR2 SASEGT. In nucleotides, the CDR3 is TGTGCCAGCCGCAACCCCGGGGTTGAAGCTTTCTTT. Amino acid sequence: CASRNPGVEAFF.

The V and J genes are TRBV4-1 and TRBJ2-6; 8 bases align to TRBD2. Per germline, CDR1 MGHRA and CDR2 YSYEKL. Losses at the gene ends were 1 base for V and 1 base for J; bases not matched to a gene: 9. This CDR3 is built from 19 residues. CDR3 sequence (DNA): TGCGCCAGCAGCCAAGTGTTACTAGCGGACCTATCTGGGGCCAACGTCCTGACTTTC. Its translation: CASSQVLLADLSGANVLTF.

As concerns this clone: The germline gene is not matched at one end of the junction; a read error may be the cause. The chain couples TRBV6-1 to TRBJ1-1, with D possibly matching TRBD1 (6 bases). The length of the CDR3 is 14 residues. Germline V gene data show CDR1 as MNHNS and CDR2 as SASEGT. In DNA, the CDR3 is TGTGCCAGCAGTGAGGGGGGGGGGGACACTCAAGCTTTCTTT. This translates into CASSEGGGDTQAFF.

The chain carries TRBV11-2 and TRBJ2-7; possibly TRBD2 for D (6 bases). Germline CDR1 and CDR2: SGHAT and FQNNGV. V lost 3 bases and J 2 bases, leaving 17 bases between the germline ends. The CDR3 has 16 residues. This CDR3 is CASSFIPAGRPYEQYF. CDR3 nucleotide sequence: TGTGCCAGCAGCTTTATCCCTGCGGGAAGACCCTACGAGCAGTACTTC.

Notes on this clone: Other nucleotide sequences from this sample produce the same CDR3. This chain joins TRBV2 and TRBJ2-3; 8 nucleotides agree with TRBD1. This CDR3 spans 17 amino acids. V trimming: 8 bases; J trimming: 4 bases; junction bases outside the gene matches: 17. CDR1 SNHLY and CDR2 FYNNEI come from the germline V gene. The CDR3 sequence: CASSKNTGTGAADTQYF. CDR3 sequence (DNA): TGTGCCAGCTCAAAAAACACCGGGACAGGCGCAGCAGATACGCAGTATTTT. Using reference TRBV2 and TRBJ2-3 for the parts outside the CDR3, the full variable domain is EPEVTQTPSHQVTQMGQEVILRCVPISNHLYFYWYRQILGQKVEFLVSFYNNEISEKSEIFDDQFSVERPDGSNFTLKIRSTKLEDSAMYFCASSKNTGTGAADTQYFGPGTRLTVL.

The chain joins TRBV5-1 to TRBJ2-3; TRBD2 agrees at 12 bases. The trim removed 2 bases at V and 1 base at J, leaving 5 bases unmatched. Looked up from germline, CDR1 is SGHRS and CDR2 is YFSETQ. The CDR3 runs to 17 residues. CDR3 residues: CASSFLAGGEGTDTQYF. The CDR3 coding sequence is TGCGCCAGCAGCTTTCTAGCGGGAGGGGAGGGCACAGATACGCAGTATTTT.

A few counts support this clone. This rearrangement joins TRBV7-2 to TRBJ2-5; 9 bases line up with TRBD2. From germline, CDR1 is SGHTA and CDR2 FQGNSA. V shed 1 base, J shed 1 base, and the junction held 4 bases outside the gene matches. This CDR3 contains 16 residues. As DNA, the CDR3 is TGTGCCAGCAGCTTAGTTAGCGGGGGAATCCAAGAGACCCAGTACTTC. Its translation: CASSLVSGGIQETQYF. Drawing the rest from reference TRBV7-2 and TRBJ2-5, the complete variable domain is GAGVSQSPSNKVTEKGKDVELRCDPISGHTALYWYRQSLGQGLEFLIYFQGNSAPDKSGLPSDRFSAERTGGSVSTLTIQRTQQEDSAVYLCASSLVSGGIQETQYFGPGTRLLVL.

V usage is TRBV11-1 and J usage is TRBJ2-7; possible D gene TRBD1, 6 bases. From germline, CDR1 is SGHAT and CDR2 FQDESV (reference sequence). V lost 1 base, J lost 1 base, and 14 bases lay in between. The CDR3 extends over 16 amino acids. The CDR3 loop is CASSLDPDRPSYEQYF. The CDR3 bases are TGTGCCAGCAGCTTAGACCCCGACAGGCCTTCCTACGAGCAGTACTTC.

This clone was counted a few times. This chain links TRBV6-2 or TRBV6-3 with TRBJ2-7; D is undetermined. CDR1 and CDR2 from the germline V gene are MNHEY and SVGEGT. V gave up 2 bases and J gave up 2 bases, with 13 bases separating them. The CDR3 runs 15 residues. The DNA of the CDR3 is TGTGCCAGCAGTTACGAGGCCTCCCTTCCCTACGAGCAGTACTTC. Translating it yields CASSYEASLPYEQYF.

The chain links TRBV11-3 to TRBJ2-7; tentatively, D is TRBD1 (5 bases). Deletions cut 5 bases from V and 2 bases from J, with 10 bases between. Germline CDR1 is SGHNT and CDR2 is YENEEA. This CDR3 contains 13 residues. The CDR3 loop is CASSPTDPYEQYF. In nucleotides, the CDR3 is TGTGCCAGCAGCCCGACAGATCCCTACGAGCAGTACTTC.

This chain joins TRBV20-1 and TRBJ2-1; D assignment may be TRBD1 or TRBD2 (5 bases each). The length of the CDR3 is 14 residues. Germline values: CDR1 DFQATT, CDR2 SNEGSKA (reference sequence). V was shortened by 2 bases and J by 7 bases, with 15 bases between the two germline ends. The CDR3 nucleotides are TGCAGTGCTAGATCCGGGCGAGGGGTAAATGAGCAGTTCTTC. Translated, it gives CSARSGRGVNEQFF.

This clone was picked up a small number of times. This chain uses TRBV28 with TRBJ2-1; 7 bases map to TRBD2. J was trimmed by 14 bases and V by 6 bases; bases with no gene match: 10. Germline V gene lookup returns CDR1 MDHEN and CDR2 SYDVKM. This CDR3 has 12 residues. CDR3 DNA: TGTGCCAGCAGGGGGACTAACTTTCTGAAGTTCTTC. Translation: CASRGTNFLKFF.

This chain uses TRBV7-3 with TRBJ1-6, with 9 bases matching TRBD1. The length of the CDR3 is 15 residues. Per the germline V gene, CDR1 is SGHTA and CDR2 is FQGTGA. V shed 5 bases and J 5 bases; nucleotides not matched to a gene: 4. The CDR3 region has the DNA TGTGCCAGCAGCCAGGACAGGGGCGATAATTCACCCCTCCACTTT. Amino acid sequence: CASSQDRGDNSPLHF. The variable domain in full, with the rest retrieved from reference TRBV7-3 and TRBJ1-6, is GAGVSQTPSNKVTEKGKYVELRCDPISGHTALYWYRQSLGQGPEFLIYFQGTGAADDSGLPNDRFFAVRPEGSVSTLKIQRTERGDSAVYLCASSQDRGDNSPLHFGNGTRLTVT.

This clone was observed many times. In the same sample, other DNA sequences code for this CDR3. This chain connects TRBV27 to TRBJ1-1; D gene ambiguous. The germline gives CDR1 MNHEY, CDR2 SMNVEV (reference sequence). The CDR3 is 13 residues long. V dropped 7 bases and J dropped 4 bases, with 13 bases sitting between them. Written as DNA, the CDR3 is TGTGCCAGCACGCCCCGGGCGGGCACTGAAGCTTTCTTT. The encoded protein is CASTPRAGTEAFF.

V and J are TRBV19 and TRBJ2-7, with TRBD2 identical over 8 bases. Germline lookup yields CDR1 LNHDA and CDR2 SQIVND (reference sequence). J was trimmed by 4 bases and V by 2 bases; bases with no gene match: 19. This CDR3 is 19 amino acids long. CDR3 in amino acids: CASSISPGTSGTHAYEQYF. Written as DNA, the CDR3 is TGTGCCAGTAGTATAAGTCCCGGGACTAGTGGGACCCATGCTTACGAGCAGTACTTC.

The genes are TRBV6-6 and TRBJ2-1; 8 bases are a match to TRBD1. With 9 bases clipped from V and 10 bases from J, the junction kept 26 bases outside the gene matches. Germline CDR1 is MNHNY and CDR2 is SVGAGI (reference sequence). CDR3 length: 18 residues. In nucleotides, the CDR3 is TGTGCCAGTTCCCCCCGGACAGGGTATGAGGTCCTAATAAGGGAGCAGTTCTTC. Translation: CASSPRTGYEVLIREQFF.

This clone was found many times. The chain is built from TRBV6-5 and TRBJ1-3; D gene unclear. Germline CDR1 and CDR2: MNHEY and SVGAGI. V shed 2 bases and J shed 0 bases, with 8 bases lying between them. This CDR3 spans 15 amino acids. CDR3 sequence reads: CASSYDISSGNTIYF. The DNA for the CDR3 is TGTGCCAGCAGTTACGACATAAGCTCTGGAAACACCATATATTTT.

J is TRBJ2-6 and V is TRBV6-1; 7 nucleotides line up with TRBD1. This CDR3 comprises 17 residues. The V gene's germline CDR1 is MNHNS and CDR2 SASEGT. The V segment lost 6 bases and the J segment 0 bases; nucleotides outside the gene matches: 8. CDR3 DNA: TGTGCCAGCAGCTCGGGACAGTTTTACTCTGGGGCCAACGTCCTGACTTTC. It translates to CASSSGQFYSGANVLTF.

This clone was detected a few times. The DNA of the CDR3 is TGTGCCAGCGAAGCGGGGGGGCAAGAGACCCAGTACTTC. Translating it yields CASEAGGQETQYF. The gene calls are TRBV6-1 and TRBJ2-5; 10 bases map to TRBD2. This CDR3 has 13 residues. Trimming cost V 8 bases and J 2 bases; bases outside gene matches: 2. The germline CDR1 and CDR2 sequences are MNHNS and SASEGT.

This sequence joins TRBV11-2 and TRBJ1-2; 7 bases map to TRBD1. This CDR3 spans 15 amino acids. The V segment lost 0 bases and the J segment 5 bases; nucleotides outside the gene matches: 6. In germline, CDR1 is SGHAT, CDR2 FQNNGV. The CDR3 reads CASSLDQGVSYGYTF. The CDR3 DNA is TGTGCCAGCAGCTTAGACCAGGGGGTGTCGTATGGCTACACCTTC.

This clone has only a few counts. Within the sample, other DNA sequences also encode this same CDR3. The V gene is TRBV19, the J gene TRBJ1-5, with 7 bases identical to TRBD1. J lost 7 bases, V lost 5 bases, and 5 bases had no gene match. Germline values: CDR1 LNHDA, CDR2 SQIVND (reference sequence). The CDR3 has 13 residues. In nucleotides, the CDR3 is TGTGCCAGTAGTCAGGGGGTGGAGCAGCCCCAGCATTTT. It yields the protein CASSQGVEQPQHF.

The chain carries TRBV7-2 and TRBJ2-1, with TRBD2 matching over 9 bases. Germline CDR1 SGHTA, CDR2 FQGNSA. V lost 2 bases and J lost 8; bases outside the gene matches: 7. The CDR3 is 15 amino acids. The chain's CDR3 is CASSLSAGGPDEQFF. CDR3 DNA sequence: TGTGCCAGCAGCTTAAGCGCGGGGGGGCCCGATGAGCAGTTCTTC.

This clone is labeled medium-sized (0.01 to 0.1%). The chain links TRBV24-1 to TRBJ2-2, with TRBD2 identical over 8 bases. J gave up 7 bases and V 1 base, and 10 bases lay outside the gene matches. Germline CDR1 reads KGHDR; CDR2 reads SFDVKD. The CDR3 runs 17 residues. CDR3 coding DNA: TGTGCCACCAGTGATTTTAGAGCGGGAGAGGGGGTCGGGGAGCTGTTTTTT. Amino acids: CATSDFRAGEGVGELFF.

This clone was found a few times. The chain combines TRBV6-1 with TRBJ2-2; 7 nucleotides match TRBD2. Germline loops: CDR1 MNHNS, CDR2 SASEGT. Trimming removed 7 bases from V and 5 bases from J; junction bases left unmatched: 13. CDR3 length: 16 residues. Written as DNA, the CDR3 is TGTGCCAGCACTCTCAGGGAGGGCTGGAGGACCGGGGAGCTGTTTTTT. The encoded protein is CASTLREGWRTGELFF.

In its sample, this clone was seen a few times. The V call is TRBV7-8, the J call TRBJ2-5; maybe TRBD1 (6 bases). The germline V gene encodes CDR1 SGHVS and CDR2 FQNEAQ. Trimming removed 0 bases from V and 5 bases from J, with 19 bases in between. This CDR3 comprises 17 residues. Here the CDR3 reads CASSLALSRGSGETQYF. In nucleotides, the CDR3 is TGTGCCAGCAGCTTAGCGCTTTCTAGGGGGAGTGGGGAGACCCAGTACTTC.

V and J are TRBV27 and TRBJ2-7; TRBD1 aligns across 7 bases. CDR3 length: 14 amino acids. Per germline, CDR1 MNHEY and CDR2 SMNVEV (reference sequence). CDR3 amino acids: CESSPGGHSYEQYF. As DNA, the CDR3 is TGTGAAAGCAGTCCAGGGGGACACTCCTACGAGCAGTACTTC.

This clone appeared a few times. The J gene is TRBJ2-5, the V gene TRBV6-1, with 7 bases fitting TRBD1. CDR3 length equals 17 residues. The germline CDR1 and CDR2 sequences are MNHNS and SASEGT. With V trimmed by 3 bases and J by 4 bases, 14 bases remained unmatched. CDR3 protein: CASSDKGLQGLGETQYF. CDR3 sequence (DNA): TGTGCCAGCAGTGATAAGGGCTTACAGGGGTTGGGAGAGACCCAGTACTTC.

This clone was recorded a few times. V gene TRBV2 combines with J gene TRBJ1-6, with D possibly TRBD1 on 5 matching bases. The CDR3 has 14 amino acids. Germline lookup yields CDR1 SNHLY and CDR2 FYNNEI. V lost 6 bases, J lost 7 bases, and 13 bases lay in between. Written as DNA, the CDR3 is TGTGCCAGCAGGCTCCGGGACCTCAATTCACCCCTCCACTTT. It translates to CASRLRDLNSPLHF.

The table lists this clone with a few counts. This chain connects TRBV20-1 to TRBJ2-3; a weak D match, TRBD2 (5 bases). The CDR3 is made up of 15 amino acids. Germline CDR1 and CDR2: DFQATT and SNEGSKA (reference sequence). The V and J ends lost 0 bases and 2 bases respectively, with 12 bases between them. The CDR3 DNA sequence: TGCAGTGCTAGAGATAGGCAGGACTTCACAGATACGCAGTATTTT. This gives the protein CSARDRQDFTDTQYF.

The gene calls are TRBV30 and TRBJ2-3; possibly TRBD1 or TRBD2 for D (6 bases each). Germline V gene sequence: CDR1 GTSNPN, CDR2 SVGIG (reference sequence). The CDR3 runs to 15 residues. V was cut by 3 bases and J by 3 bases, with 16 bases left in between. CDR3 DNA sequence: TGTGCCTGGAGACCCTCGGGGGCCTTTACAGATACGCAGTATTTT. The encoded protein is CAWRPSGAFTDTQYF.

V is TRBV11-2 and J is TRBJ2-1, with 10 bases fitting TRBD2. Germline lookup yields CDR1 SGHAT and CDR2 FQNNGV. The CDR3 is made up of 16 amino acids. J gave up 7 bases and V 5 bases, and 11 bases lay outside the gene matches. The CDR3 nucleotides are TGTGCCAGCAGCCGATCAGCTAGCGGGAGCTGGAATGAGCAGTTCTTC. This encodes CASSRSASGSWNEQFF.

This clone has more than one count but fewer than ten. V gene TRBV6-1 combines with J gene TRBJ2-1; a possible D gene is TRBD1 (5 bases). Trimming took 2 bases from V and 15 from J, leaving 23 bases between them. Germline assignment: CDR1 MNHNS and CDR2 SASEGT. This CDR3 has 15 amino acids. The CDR3 region has the DNA TGTGCCAGCAGTGAATTGGGTTTGGAAGGGGTAGTTGGGTTCTTC. This translates into CASSELGLEGVVGFF.